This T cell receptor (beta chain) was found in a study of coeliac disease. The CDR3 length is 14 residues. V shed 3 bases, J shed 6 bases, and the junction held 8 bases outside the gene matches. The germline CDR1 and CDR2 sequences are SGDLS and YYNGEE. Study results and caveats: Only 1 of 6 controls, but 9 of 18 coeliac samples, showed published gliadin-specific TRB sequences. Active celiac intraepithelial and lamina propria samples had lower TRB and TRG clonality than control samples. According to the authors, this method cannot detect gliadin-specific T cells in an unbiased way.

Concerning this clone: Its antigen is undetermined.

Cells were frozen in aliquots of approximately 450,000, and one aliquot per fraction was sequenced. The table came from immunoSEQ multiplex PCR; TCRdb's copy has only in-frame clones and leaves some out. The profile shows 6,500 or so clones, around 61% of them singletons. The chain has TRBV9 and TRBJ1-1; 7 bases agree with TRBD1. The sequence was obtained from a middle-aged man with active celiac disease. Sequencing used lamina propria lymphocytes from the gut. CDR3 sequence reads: CASSARTGNAEAFF. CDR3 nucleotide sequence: TGTGCCAGCAGCGCCAGGACAGGTAACGCTGAAGCTTTCTTT.